The 3 T cell receptor beta chains below come from one sample, sequenced in a study of beta chain features in type 1 diabetes. Expressed TCRB transcripts were sequenced because the entire RNA isolate underwent reverse transcription. Sequencing was performed with immunoSEQ multiplex PCR; in TCRdb, only in-frame clones are kept and a portion is missing. The sample carries fewer than 250,000 clones, 13% to 15% recorded once. Sequenced input: naive CD4+ T cells from blood. These receptors all stem from a woman aged 40 to 50 in good health.

This clone was found a few times. The chain joins TRBV5-1 to TRBJ2-5; TRBD2 might be the D (5 bases). The CDR3 consists of 15 residues. Germline CDR1 is SGHRS and CDR2 is YFSETQ. V lost 2 bases and J 5 bases, leaving 16 bases between the germline ends. In DNA form, the CDR3 reads TGCGCCAGCAGCTTCGGTAGCGCTAGCCAGGAGACCCAGTACTTC. Encoded protein: CASSFGSASQETQYF. The full variable domain, with the rest looked up from reference TRBV5-1 and TRBJ2-5, is KAGVTQTPRYLIKTRGQQVTLSCSPISGHRSVSWYQQTPGQGLQFLFEYFSETQRNKGNFPGRFSGRQFSNSRSEMNVSTLELGDSALYLCASSFGSASQETQYFGPGTRLLVL.

This clone has only one observation. This CDR3 is CASSRAVDSGVYEQYF. For the CDR3, the DNA is TGCGCCAGCAGCCGAGCGGTGGACAGTGGAGTCTACGAGCAGTACTTC. The chain carries TRBV5-1 and TRBJ2-7; perhaps TRBD1 as D (6 bases). Trimming shortened V by 4 bases and J by 3 bases, and 20 bases separated the two germline ends. CDR3 length: 16 amino acids. Germline CDR1 is SGHRS and CDR2 is YFSETQ.

The chain uses TRBV5-1 and TRBJ2-2; possible D gene TRBD1, 6 bases. Germline-derived CDR1 and CDR2 are SGHRS and YFSETQ. V gave up 4 bases and J gave up 7 bases, with 23 bases separating them. This CDR3 is built from 17 residues. The CDR3 DNA reads as TGCGCCAGCAGCCAGGGGACCCTCGGGGTCGCAAGCGGGGAGCTGTTTTTT. Translating it yields CASSQGTLGVASGELFF.